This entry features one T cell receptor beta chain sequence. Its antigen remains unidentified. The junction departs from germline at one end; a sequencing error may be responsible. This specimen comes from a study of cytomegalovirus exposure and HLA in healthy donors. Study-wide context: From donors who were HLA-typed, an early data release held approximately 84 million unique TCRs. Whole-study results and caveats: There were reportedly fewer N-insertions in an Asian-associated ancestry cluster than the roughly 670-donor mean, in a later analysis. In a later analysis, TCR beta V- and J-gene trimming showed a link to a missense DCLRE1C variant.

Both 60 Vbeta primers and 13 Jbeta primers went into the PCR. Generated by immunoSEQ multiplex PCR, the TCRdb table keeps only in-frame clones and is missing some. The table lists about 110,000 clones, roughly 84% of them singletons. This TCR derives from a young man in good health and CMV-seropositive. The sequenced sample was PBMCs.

The CDR3 loop is CASSYGTGVQETRYF. The DNA for the CDR3 is TGTGCCAGCAGCTACGGGACAGGAGTTCAAGAGACCCGGTACTTC. The rearrangement links TRBV7-8 to TRBJ2-5; 8 bases line up with TRBD1. The germline V gene has CDR1 SGHVS and CDR2 FQNEAQ. The CDR3 is 15 amino acids.